A single sample gave rise to the 2 T cell receptor beta chains below, sequenced in a study of shared clonotypes between healthy human individuals. The table came from immunoSEQ multiplex PCR; TCRdb's copy has only in-frame clones and leaves some out. The top ten clones hold about 0.35% of a sample with over a million clones, approximately 98.5% of them seen once. Sequencing was performed on naive CD4+ T cells sorted from blood. Subset reported: CD45RA+ positively selected. Receptors were obtained from a man between 25 and 39 years old in good health.

V gene TRBV7-2 combines with J gene TRBJ1-2; D is unclear. V was clipped by 5 bases and J by 5 bases, with 18 bases between them. CDR3 length: 15 amino acids. CDR1 is SGHTA, CDR2 FQGNSA, per germline. CDR3 DNA sequence: TGTGCCAGCAGCCCCGGAAGAAGCCACGTTTATGGCTACACCTTC. Protein sequence: CASSPGRSHVYGYTF.

The rearrangement joins TRBV6-1 to TRBJ2-3, with D maybe TRBD1 (5 bases). The germline V and J ends were trimmed by 5 bases and 2 bases, with 8 bases remaining between them. There are 13 residues in the CDR3. Germline V lookup: CDR1 MNHNS, CDR2 SASEGT. CDR3 residues: CASSQGITDTQYF. The CDR3 DNA reads as TGTGCCAGCAGTCAGGGAATCACAGATACGCAGTATTTT.